This T cell receptor beta chain was identified in a study of identical twins. General observations from the study: In drawing conclusions, the study used cross-sectional statistical analysis and did not follow the same donors. Twin pairs had excess sharing that was weaker in beta out-of-frame sequences.

TCRdb itself ran the 5' RACE reads through MiXCR, one entry per CDR3 protein. The sample lists approximately 1.8 million distinct CDR3 sequences, about 32% seen once, with about 0.27% in the top ten. This clonotype was seen more than once but under ten times. Its antigen is not known. Trimming took 2 bases from V and 11 from J; bases not matched to a gene: 4. Germline CDR1 reads MNHEY; CDR2 reads SMNVEV (reference sequence). The CDR3 extends over 12 amino acids. The specimen sequenced was cord blood. The TCR comes from a newborn girl in good health. V is TRBV27 and J is TRBJ1-1, with TRBD1 matching over 8 bases. The CDR3 DNA reads as TGTGCCAGCAGTTTACGGGGACAGGAGGCTTTCTTT. The encoded protein is CASSLRGQEAFF.